This T cell receptor (beta chain) was sequenced during a study of quantifying T cell responses using KT2 cells. Background on the study: TCR alpha and beta constant-region primers primed reverse transcription of RNA.

Germline loops: CDR1 LNHDA, CDR2 SQIVND (reference sequence). CDR3 length: 17 amino acids. The V and J ends lost 5 bases and 0 bases respectively, with 14 bases between them. An oligo carrying a UMI was ligated to the cDNA 3' end. The first PCR ran roughly 4 cycles with an equimolar RC1.1 and RC1.2 beta primer mix. TCRdb redid the calling of the UMI-ligation and nested PCR reads with MiXCR, one entry per CDR3 protein. The sample holds about 32,000 distinct CDR3 sequences, 7.3% seen once. The sequence was collected from a human donor. The chain is built from TRBV19 and TRBJ1-6; D uncertain. Source material: PBMCs spiked with cells of the T cell clone KT2. The CDR3 nucleotides are TGTGCCAGTAGTGGAAGGCTCTCTTTCTCCTATAATTCACCCCTCCACTTT. Translated: CASSGRLSFSYNSPLHF. Looking up the rest from reference TRBV19 and TRBJ1-6 gives the full variable domain: DGGITQSPKYLFRKEGQNVTLSCEQNLNHDAMYWYRQDPGQGLRLIYYSQIVNDFQKGDIAEGYSVSREKKESFPLTVTSAQKNPTAFYLCASSGRLSFSYNSPLHFGNGTRLTVT.